One and the same sample provided the 19 T cell receptor beta chains below, sequenced in a study of blood T cell repertoires in COVID-19. Measured with immunoSEQ multiplex PCR; TCRdb has only the in-frame clones, and not every one. The table has around 110,000 clones, 86% seen once. Source material: peripheral blood. The receptors derive from a man aged 40-55 years with acute or convalescent COVID-19.

The rearrangement joins TRBV12-5 to TRBJ2-7, with 11 bases that match TRBD1. The CDR3 has 15 amino acids. J gave up 4 bases and V 1 base, and 3 bases lay outside the gene matches. Looked up from germline, CDR1 is LGHNT and CDR2 is FRNRAP. Written as DNA, the CDR3 is TGTGCTAGTGGTTTGGAGGACAGGGGGCTTTACGAGCAGTACTTC. As protein: CASGLEDRGLYEQYF.

This clone was counted once. The CDR3 DNA reads TGTGCCAGCAGCGCCACGACAGGGTCTAATGAAAAACTGTTTTTT. Protein: CASSATTGSNEKLFF. The chain combines TRBV11-2 with TRBJ1-4; 7 nucleotides line up with TRBD1. Germline V gene lookup returns CDR1 SGHAT and CDR2 FQNNGV. CDR3 length: 15 residues. Germline trimming cut 5 bases from V and 3 bases from J; bases unmatched to any gene: 6.

The chain combines TRBV19 with TRBJ1-4; possibly TRBD1 for D (6 bases). There are 13 residues in the CDR3. In germline, CDR1 is LNHDA, CDR2 SQIVND (reference sequence). The V end lost 7 bases, the J end lost 4 bases, and 10 bases lay between the germline ends. The CDR3 spells CASTGQSNEKLFF. CDR3 DNA sequence: TGTGCCAGTACCGGACAGAGTAATGAAAAACTGTTTTTT.

In this sample, this clone turned up a few times. The chain recombines TRBV20-1 with TRBJ1-2, with D uncertain. CDR3 length: 14 residues. CDR1 DFQATT and CDR2 SNEGSKA come from the germline V gene (reference sequence). The V end lost 3 bases, the J end lost 5 bases, and 16 bases lay between the germline ends. The CDR3: CSASSAGTGYGYTF. DNA of the CDR3: TGCAGTGCTAGTTCGGCCGGCACGGGGTATGGCTACACCTTC.

The chain employs TRBV7-9 and TRBJ2-4; D is undetermined. The CDR3 totals 12 residues. Trimming took off 5 bases at V and 6 bases at J, with 8 bases between the two ends. Germline assignment: CDR1 SEHNR and CDR2 FQNEAQ (reference sequence). The CDR3 sequence is CASSPGRNIQYF. The CDR3 DNA is TGTGCCAGCAGCCCGGGTAGAAACATTCAGTACTTC.

The rearrangement joins TRBV6-2 or TRBV6-3 to TRBJ1-2; 8 nucleotides agree with TRBD1. Germline V lookup: CDR1 MNHEY, CDR2 SVGEGT. The CDR3 runs to 13 residues. V gave up 5 bases and J gave up 8 bases; unmatched junction bases: 7. CDR3 amino acids: CASSADRGNGYTF. The CDR3 bases are TGTGCCAGCAGTGCCGACAGGGGAAACGGCTACACCTTC.

The chain couples TRBV19 to TRBJ1-6; 9 nucleotides match TRBD1. This CDR3 spans 15 amino acids. Germline assignment: CDR1 LNHDA and CDR2 SQIVND (reference sequence). J was trimmed by 9 bases and V by 4 bases; bases with no gene match: 7. The CDR3: CASSTSGTGTSPLHF. The CDR3 nucleotides read TGTGCCAGTAGTACGTCCGGGACAGGGACTTCACCCCTCCACTTT.

The rearrangement uses TRBV9 and TRBJ2-1; 7 bases fit TRBD2. V lost 3 bases to trimming and J lost 0 bases; unmatched junction nucleotides: 9. CDR3 size: 17 residues. Germline values: CDR1 SGDLS, CDR2 YYNGEE. The CDR3 nucleotides read TGTGCCAGCAGCGGCTCCGGGACTACGAGCTCCTACAATGAGCAGTTCTTC. This encodes CASSGSGTTSSYNEQFF. The full variable domain, in which reference TRBV9 and TRBJ2-1 provide the parts outside the CDR3, is DSGVTQTPKHLITATGQRVTLRCSPRSGDLSVYWYQQSLDQGLQFLIQYYNGEERAKGNILERFSAQQFPDLHSELNLSSLELGDSALYFCASSGSGTTSSYNEQFFGPGTRLTVL.

The chain uses TRBV6-2 or TRBV6-3 and TRBJ1-3; perhaps TRBD1 as D (6 bases). Germline V CDR1 and CDR2: MNHEY, SVGEGT. V was cut by 4 bases and J by 0 bases, with 7 bases left in between. The CDR3 runs 14 residues. The CDR3 DNA reads as TGTGCCAGCAGTTGGACAGTCTCTGGAAACACCATATATTTT. Residues: CASSWTVSGNTIYF.

The rearrangement joins TRBV6-5 to TRBJ2-7, with D maybe TRBD1 (8 bases). Trimming pared 2 bases from V and 5 bases from J, leaving 13 bases between. The germline CDR1 and CDR2 sequences are MNHEY and SVGAGI. The CDR3 extends over 14 amino acids. The CDR3 nucleotides are TGTGCCAGCAGTTACACAGGGGGGGTAGACGAGCAGTACTTC. This translates into CASSYTGGVDEQYF.

The chain carries TRBV11-2 and TRBJ1-1; 10 nucleotides agree with TRBD1. V dropped 5 bases and J dropped 1; count of bases not matched to a gene: 16. CDR3 size: 19 residues. Per the germline V gene, CDR1 is SGHAT and CDR2 is FQNNGV. This CDR3 reads CASSATWGQGSIGNTEAFF. The CDR3 nucleotides read TGTGCCAGCAGCGCAACTTGGGGACAGGGGTCTATCGGGAACACTGAAGCTTTCTTT.

The chain is built from TRBV6-5 and TRBJ2-5; 7 bases match TRBD1. Germline values: CDR1 MNHEY, CDR2 SVGAGI. The CDR3 sequence is 13 residues long. The V and J ends lost 5 bases and 9 bases, in that order; junction bases with no gene match: 9. CDR3 residues: CASSRTGSWAQYF. As DNA, the CDR3 is TGTGCCAGCAGTCGGACAGGTTCTTGGGCCCAGTACTTC.

This chain joins TRBV5-6 and TRBJ2-7; tentatively, D is TRBD2 (7 bases). The germline V gene has CDR1 SGHDT and CDR2 YYEEEE. The CDR3 loop spans 13 amino acids. Trimming cost V 6 bases and J 5 bases, with 15 bases left between them. DNA of the CDR3: TGTGCCAGCACCCTGGGGGGGGGCAACGAGCAGTACTTC. Translated, it gives CASTLGGGNEQYF. Supplemented by reference TRBV5-6 and TRBJ2-7, the full variable domain reads DAGVTQSPTHLIKTRGQQVTLRCSPKSGHDTVSWYQQALGQGPQFIFQYYEEEERQRGNFPDRFSGHQFPNYSSELNVNALLLGDSALYLCASTLGGGNEQYFGPGTRLTVT.

The rearrangement joins TRBV2 to TRBJ2-7; 11 bases fit TRBD2. The CDR3 extends over 15 amino acids. Trimming at V came to 9 bases and at J to 0 bases, leaving 7 bases not matched to a gene. The germline gives CDR1 SNHLY, CDR2 FYNNEI. CDR3 region: CASGGLAVSSYEQYF. The DNA of the CDR3 is TGTGCCAGTGGGGGACTAGCGGTAAGCTCCTACGAGCAGTACTTC.

In DNA, the CDR3 is TGTGCCAGCAGCTTACGCGGGGCAGGTTATGGCTACACCTTC. Translation gives CASSLRGAGYGYTF. The chain links TRBV7-3 to TRBJ1-2, with D perhaps TRBD1 (5 bases). Trimming removed 2 bases at V and 5 bases at J, with 12 bases between. This CDR3 is 14 amino acids long. Germline CDR1 SGHTA, CDR2 FQGTGA.

The chain combines TRBV7-2 with TRBJ2-7, with 7 bases matching TRBD1. CDR1 is SGHTA and CDR2 is FQGNSA in the germline V gene. Germline trimming cut 4 bases from V and 0 bases from J; bases unmatched to any gene: 6. The CDR3 runs 15 residues. CDR3 in DNA: TGTGCCAGCAGCTCTTCAGGGGGTTTCTCCTACGAGCAGTACTTC. It translates to CASSSSGGFSYEQYF.

In its sample, this clone was seen a few times. The rearrangement joins TRBV18 to TRBJ1-1; D not resolved. The V end lost 0 bases, the J end lost 0 bases, and 8 bases lay between the germline ends. CDR3 size: 15 residues. Germline V lookup: CDR1 KGHSH, CDR2 LQKENI. The CDR3, as DNA: TGTGCCAGCTCACCACCGGGCCTTTTGAACACTGAAGCTTTCTTT. This codes for CASSPPGLLNTEAFF.

Only a few counts were recorded for this clone. The rearrangement uses TRBV4-2 and TRBJ2-5; a possible D gene is TRBD1 (7 bases). Trimming pared 2 bases from V and 5 bases from J, leaving 18 bases between. Germline loops: CDR1 LGHNA, CDR2 YNFKEQ. The CDR3 runs 16 residues. The CDR3 coding sequence is TGTGCCAGCAGCCAACGGACAGGAGGGGTGTTGGAGACCCAGTACTTC. Translating gives CASSQRTGGVLETQYF.

The rearrangement joins TRBV5-4 to TRBJ2-5, with 10 bases that match TRBD2. CDR3 length equals 15 residues. The trim removed 3 bases at V and 5 bases at J, leaving 7 bases unmatched. Germline CDR1 reads SGHNT; CDR2 reads YYREEE (reference sequence). The CDR3 DNA reads as TGTGCCAGCAGCTCCGGGACTAGCGTATTTGAGACCCAGTACTTC. Its protein is CASSSGTSVFETQYF.